This passage covers 31 T cell receptor beta chains from one sample sequenced in a study of blood T cell repertoires in COVID-19. Sequenced by immunoSEQ multiplex PCR; TCRdb stores in-frame clones only, minus some. Among 200,000 to 300,000 clones listed, roughly 89% were seen once. The sequenced sample was peripheral blood. Source of these receptors: a woman in her thirties or forties who had recovered from COVID-19.

V usage is TRBV7-9 and J usage is TRBJ2-2; TRBD1 matches at 10 bases. The CDR3 covers 17 residues. Germline values: CDR1 SEHNR, CDR2 FQNEAQ (reference sequence). With V trimmed by 4 bases and J by 4 bases, 9 bases remained unmatched. The CDR3 spells CASSSPRTGGATGELFF. The CDR3 DNA sequence: TGTGCCAGCAGCTCTCCCCGGACAGGGGGTGCCACCGGGGAGCTGTTTTTT.

The chain recombines TRBV23-1 with TRBJ2-2; maybe TRBD1 (6 bases). TRBV23-1 is given ORF status, its function remaining uncertain. The CDR3 consists of 16 residues. Between the trimmed V and J ends, which lost 2 bases and 4 bases, there was a span of 14 bases. The CDR3 region is CASSQEQGFSTGELFF. As DNA, the CDR3 is TGCGCCAGCAGTCAAGAACAGGGATTCAGCACCGGGGAGCTGTTTTTT.

The chain employs TRBV4-2 and TRBJ2-3; TRBD2 matches 8 bases. Looked up from germline, CDR1 is LGHNA and CDR2 is YNFKEQ. The CDR3 is 13 residues long. Trimming took 4 bases from V and 4 from J; bases not matched to a gene: 1. This CDR3 is CASSPLAADTQYF. For the CDR3, the DNA is TGTGCCAGCAGCCCACTAGCGGCAGATACGCAGTATTTT.

The sample holds a few counts of this clone. V usage is TRBV7-9 and J usage is TRBJ2-7; tentative D call: TRBD2 (8 bases). Looked up from germline, CDR1 is SEHNR and CDR2 is FQNEAQ (reference sequence). Trimming left V 5 bases short and J 4 bases short, with 24 bases between. The CDR3 contains 17 residues. CDR3 in DNA: TGTGCCAGCAGCCAAGGGGGTGGGACAGCTAGCGGGTACGAGCAGTACTTC. The encoded protein is CASSQGGGTASGYEQYF.

The rearrangement links TRBV20-1 to TRBJ2-7, with TRBD1 identical over 9 bases. The CDR3 length is 14 residues. Germline lookup yields CDR1 DFQATT and CDR2 SNEGSKA (reference sequence). The V and J ends lost 3 bases and 2 bases, in that order; junction bases with no gene match: 5. The CDR3 protein is CSASGTGMAYEQYF. CDR3 DNA: TGCAGTGCTAGTGGGACAGGGATGGCCTACGAGCAGTACTTC.

The CDR3 sequence is CASSVGDEAFF. CDR3 coding DNA: TGTGCCAGCAGCGTGGGCGATGAAGCTTTCTTT. The chain carries TRBV28 and TRBJ1-1; D not resolved. V lost 6 bases to trimming and J lost 7 bases, with 9 bases between them. The germline V gene encodes CDR1 MDHEN and CDR2 SYDVKM. The CDR3 is 11 amino acids.

This rearrangement joins TRBV29-1 to TRBJ2-2, with 8 bases fitting TRBD2. Germline V CDR1 and CDR2: SQVTM, ANQGSEA. The CDR3 contains 18 residues. Trimming removed 4 bases from V and 6 bases from J; junction bases left unmatched: 19. CDR3 DNA sequence: TGCAGCGTTGGGCCCGGGACTAGTAATTCTATCGGCCCCGGGGAGCTGTTTTTT. Encoded protein: CSVGPGTSNSIGPGELFF.

This chain joins TRBV5-1 and TRBJ1-5, with D unresolved. V was cut by 0 bases and J by 10 bases, with 11 bases left in between. Germline CDR1 and CDR2: SGHRS and YFSETQ. The CDR3 length is 13 residues. As DNA, the CDR3 is TGCGCCAGCAGCTTGGCCACCGGTGAACCCCAGCATTTT. Residues: CASSLATGEPQHF.

This clone was found a few times. V usage is TRBV28 and J usage is TRBJ2-5, with 8 positions matching TRBD2. Germline V gives CDR1 MDHEN, CDR2 SYDVKM. V trimming: 5 bases; J trimming: 4 bases; junction bases outside the gene matches: 9. This CDR3 is 15 amino acids long. CDR3 coding DNA: TGTGCCAGCAGTCCATACCGAGCGGGGGCAGAGACCCAGTACTTC. Translating it yields CASSPYRAGAETQYF.

V gene TRBV11-2 combines with J gene TRBJ2-2; D possibly corresponds to TRBD1 (6 bases). CDR3 length equals 17 residues. Germline CDR1 SGHAT, CDR2 FQNNGV. Trimming pared 7 bases from V and 5 bases from J, leaving 23 bases between. CDR3 sequence reads: CASNLGTWDIRTGELFF. CDR3 in DNA: TGTGCCAGCAATCTTGGGACCTGGGACATCCGAACCGGGGAGCTGTTTTTT.

The chain combines TRBV3-1 (or the pseudogene TRBV3-2) with TRBJ2-7; weak D call: TRBD1 (5 bases). Deletions cut 1 base from V and 5 bases from J, with 12 bases between. Germline V gene sequence: CDR1 LGHDT, CDR2 YNNKEL (reference sequence). This CDR3 contains 14 residues. For the CDR3, the DNA is TGTGCCAGCAGCCAAGGGGGCATTTTTGACGAGCAGTACTTC. Translation: CASSQGGIFDEQYF.

This clone appeared a few times. The rearrangement links TRBV7-6 to TRBJ2-5, with unresolved D. V shed 2 bases and J shed 5 bases, with 6 bases lying between them. CDR3 size: 12 residues. Germline V gene data show CDR1 as SGHVS and CDR2 as FNYEAQ. CDR3 protein: CASSLTSETQYF. CDR3 sequence (DNA): TGTGCCAGCAGCTTAACTTCGGAGACCCAGTACTTC.

The J gene is TRBJ1-4, the V gene TRBV7-2; 10 bases agree with TRBD1. J gave up 6 bases and V 4 bases, and 2 bases lay outside the gene matches. CDR1 is SGHTA, CDR2 FQGNSA, per germline. The CDR3 length is 14 residues. The CDR3 spells CASSWDRGDEKLFF. The CDR3 DNA reads TGTGCCAGCAGCTGGGACAGGGGAGATGAAAAACTGTTTTTT. The full variable domain, rest sourced from reference TRBV7-2 and TRBJ1-4, is GAGVSQSPSNKVTEKGKDVELRCDPISGHTALYWYRQSLGQGLEFLIYFQGNSAPDKSGLPSDRFSAERTGGSVSTLTIQRTQQEDSAVYLCASSWDRGDEKLFFGSGTQLSVL.

This clone showed up just a few times. This chain joins TRBV11-3 and TRBJ2-7; 8 positions match TRBD1. The CDR3 totals 15 residues. V shed 5 bases, J shed 1 base, and the junction held 7 bases outside the gene matches. Germline loops: CDR1 SGHNT, CDR2 YENEEA. The CDR3 DNA reads TGTGCCAGCAGCCGGGGACAGGACCTTTCCTACGAGCAGTACTTC. Translated, it gives CASSRGQDLSYEQYF. Full variable domain (rest looked up from reference TRBV11-3 and TRBJ2-7): EAGVVQSPRYKIIEKKQPVAFWCNPISGHNTLYWYLQNLGQGPELLIRYENEEAVDDSQLPKDRFSAERLKGVDSTLKIQPAELGDSAVYLCASSRGQDLSYEQYFGPGTRLTVT.

This clone was counted a few times. The chain uses TRBV5-4 and TRBJ2-7; 10 bases are a match to TRBD2. Germline values: CDR1 SGHNT, CDR2 YYREEE (reference sequence). This CDR3 comprises 16 residues. Trimming removed 0 bases from V and 2 bases from J; junction bases left unmatched: 5. In nucleotides, the CDR3 is TGTGCCAGCAGCTTGGGTGGAACTAGCGGGACCTACGAGCAGTACTTC. Translated: CASSLGGTSGTYEQYF.

The chain joins TRBV28 to TRBJ2-7, with D possibly matching TRBD1 (7 bases). The germline CDR1 and CDR2 sequences are MDHEN and SYDVKM. The CDR3 has 14 residues. V lost 3 bases and J lost 4, with 13 bases in between. CDR3 in DNA: TGTGCCAGCAGTTTTCCAGGGGGGAAGTACGAGCAGTACTTC. Its protein product is CASSFPGGKYEQYF. Complete variable domain (other parts from reference TRBV28 and TRBJ2-7): DVKVTQSSRYLVKRTGEKVFLECVQDMDHENMFWYRQDPGLGLRLIYFSYDVKMKEKGDIPEGYSVSREKKERFSLILESASTNQTSMYLCASSFPGGKYEQYFGPGTRLTVT.

V usage is TRBV2 and J usage is TRBJ1-5; D gene uncertain. Per germline, CDR1 SNHLY and CDR2 FYNNEI. The V end lost 0 bases, the J end lost 7 bases, and 7 bases lay between the germline ends. The CDR3 covers 13 residues. CDR3 region: CASSEAGEQPQHF. CDR3 DNA sequence: TGTGCCAGCAGTGAAGCGGGAGAACAGCCCCAGCATTTT. Filled out from reference TRBV2 and TRBJ1-5, the complete variable domain reads EPEVTQTPSHQVTQMGQEVILRCVPISNHLYFYWYRQILGQKVEFLVSFYNNEISEKSEIFDDQFSVERPDGSNFTLKIRSTKLEDSAMYFCASSEAGEQPQHFGDGTRLSIL.

V and J are TRBV7-6 and TRBJ1-4; the D is unclear. Germline V CDR1 and CDR2: SGHVS, FNYEAQ. Deletions cut 1 base from V and 8 bases from J, with 11 bases between. The CDR3 covers 14 residues. CDR3 sequence (DNA): TGTGCCAGCAGCTTAGTGGCGGGTGGGGAAAAACTGTTTTTT. Translated: CASSLVAGGEKLFF. Complete variable domain (other parts from reference TRBV7-6 and TRBJ1-4): GAGVSQSPRYKVTKRGQDVALRCDPISGHVSLYWYRQALGQGPEFLTYFNYEAQQDKSGLPNDRFSAERPEGSISTLTIQRTEQRDSAMYRCASSLVAGGEKLFFGSGTQLSVL.

The CDR3 bases are TGCGCCAGCAGCTTGCGGGGGAGAAAGTACTTC. Amino acids: CASSLRGRKYF. This chain uses TRBV5-1 with TRBJ2-7, with TRBD2 as a possible D gene (6 bases). Germline values: CDR1 SGHRS, CDR2 YFSETQ. The CDR3 runs 11 residues. Trimming stripped 1 base from V and 11 bases from J, with 10 bases between.

The V gene is TRBV27, the J gene TRBJ2-2; possibly TRBD1 for D (5 bases). V lost 10 bases and J 4 bases, leaving 19 bases between the germline ends. CDR3 length: 15 amino acids. Germline values: CDR1 MNHEY, CDR2 SMNVEV (reference sequence). For the CDR3, the DNA is TGTGCCACTTTCTCGCCCAGGGCTTTCACCGGGGAGCTGTTTTTT. Translation: CATFSPRAFTGELFF.

The V and J genes are TRBV28 and TRBJ1-2, with a weak D call TRBD1 (6 bases). Trimming left V 2 bases short and J 4 bases short, with 17 bases between. The germline V gene has CDR1 MDHEN and CDR2 SYDVKM. The CDR3 loop spans 16 amino acids. The DNA of the CDR3 is TGTGCCAGCAGTTTAGCTCCTGGGGGCATGGGCTATGGCTACACCTTC. Protein product: CASSLAPGGMGYGYTF.

The chain has TRBV20-1 and TRBJ1-5, with 10 bases lining up with TRBD1. The germline V gene encodes CDR1 DFQATT and CDR2 SNEGSKA (reference sequence). With V trimmed by 3 bases and J by 6 bases, 8 bases remained unmatched. The CDR3 runs 15 residues. The CDR3 loop is CSASLPTGGGQPQHF. CDR3 coding DNA: TGCAGTGCTAGTCTCCCGACAGGGGGCGGTCAGCCCCAGCATTTT.

The chain couples TRBV29-1 to TRBJ1-3; the match to TRBD1 covers 7 bases. The V gene end was trimmed by 6 bases and the J gene end by 3 bases; junction bases not matched to a gene: 5. Germline CDR1 is SQVTM and CDR2 is ANQGSEA. CDR3 length equals 13 residues. The CDR3 loop is CSVAGTDGNTIYF. CDR3 nucleotide sequence: TGCAGCGTAGCCGGGACAGATGGAAACACCATATATTTT.

Here the CDR3 DNA reads TGCGCCAGCAGCCAAGAGGAAAGGGGGGGAGCAAATGAGCAGTTCTTC. This sequence encodes CASSQEERGGANEQFF. The gene calls are TRBV4-1 and TRBJ2-1; D might be TRBD2 (7 bases). Deletions cut 0 bases from V and 7 bases from J, with 16 bases between. The germline V gene has CDR1 MGHRA and CDR2 YSYEKL. This CDR3 comprises 16 residues.

Only one count was recorded for this clone. The V gene is TRBV5-1, the J gene TRBJ1-5; 8 bases agree with TRBD1. The length of the CDR3 is 15 residues. Unmatched junction bases numbered 6, after V lost 4 bases and J lost 3 bases. Germline CDR1 is SGHRS and CDR2 is YFSETQ. CDR3 in amino acids: CASSLGQGFNQPQHF. In DNA form, the CDR3 reads TGCGCCAGCAGCCTCGGACAGGGATTCAATCAGCCCCAGCATTTT.

This chain links TRBV5-1 with TRBJ1-2, with D uncertain. In germline, CDR1 is SGHRS, CDR2 YFSETQ. The V gene lost 4 bases and the J gene lost 6 bases, with 16 bases spanning the gap. This CDR3 is built from 14 residues. The CDR3 here is CASSRREGVDGYTF. CDR3 DNA: TGCGCCAGCAGCCGTAGAGAGGGAGTGGATGGCTACACCTTC.

The chain is built from TRBV15 and TRBJ2-1; 7 bases are shared with TRBD1. V lost 5 bases to trimming and J lost 5 bases; unmatched junction nucleotides: 12. Per the germline V gene, CDR1 is LNHNV and CDR2 is YYDKDF (reference sequence). The CDR3 has 16 amino acids. The CDR3 reads CATSSPPGQQHNEQFF. DNA of the CDR3: TGTGCCACCAGCTCCCCCCCGGGACAGCAGCACAATGAGCAGTTCTTC.

V is TRBV5-6 and J is TRBJ1-2; 8 bases line up with TRBD1. The germline CDR1 and CDR2 sequences are SGHDT and YYEEEE. J lost 2 bases, V lost 5 bases, and 14 bases had no gene match. CDR3 size: 17 residues. CDR3 sequence reads: CASRNRGAALENYGYTF. The DNA of the CDR3 is TGTGCCAGCAGGAACAGGGGGGCGGCCCTGGAGAACTATGGCTACACCTTC.

J is TRBJ2-1 and V is TRBV19; D is perhaps TRBD1 (6 bases). The CDR3 spans 15 residues. Trimming left V 8 bases short and J 0 bases short, with 14 bases between. CDR1 is LNHDA and CDR2 is SQIVND in the germline V gene (reference sequence). Here the CDR3 DNA reads TGTGCCAGTTCTAAGGACAGTTCCTCCTACAATGAGCAGTTCTTC. Translated, it gives CASSKDSSSYNEQFF.

The chain combines TRBV29-1 with TRBJ2-7; TRBD1 matches 11 bases. V shed 6 bases and J 3 bases; nucleotides not matched to a gene: 1. The CDR3 runs to 12 residues. Germline CDR1 reads SQVTM; CDR2 reads ANQGSEA. CDR3 nucleotides: TGCAGCGTGGGACAGGGGGGCTACGAGCAGTACTTC. The encoded protein is CSVGQGGYEQYF.

This clone was detected only a few times. The sample holds other DNA sequences that translate to the same CDR3. This rearrangement joins TRBV4-1 to TRBJ1-1; D unresolved. The CDR3 spans 13 residues. The germline V gene has CDR1 MGHRA and CDR2 YSYEKL. The V and J ends lost 1 base and 1 base respectively, with 4 bases between them. DNA of the CDR3: TGCGCCAGCAGCCAAGGGAGGAACACTGAAGCTTTCTTT. This encodes CASSQGRNTEAFF.